This TCR beta chain was recovered during a study of blood T cell repertoires in COVID-19. Background on the study: Some COVID-19 samples were acute and others convalescent; all came from the United States, Italy and Spain. In each case, the material was cDNA or gDNA derived from T cells, B-cell-depleted T cells, or PBMCs.

This clone was observed a single time. As handled by the study authors: Using reference gene primer amplification, nucleated cell counts were estimated. Here immunoSEQ multiplex PCR was the method, and the copy in TCRdb shows in-frame clones only, minus some. That table is the source of V, J and clone size, and D and trimming were worked out from the DNA. Of more than 150,000 clones listed, 75% to 90% are singletons. Per germline, CDR1 SGHTA and CDR2 FQGTGA. The V end lost 5 bases, the J end lost 4 bases, and 14 bases lay between the germline ends. There are 14 residues in the CDR3. Material for sequencing was peripheral blood. The chain has TRBV7-3 and TRBJ1-1; no clear D gene. The clonotype originates from a middle-aged woman with acute or convalescent COVID-19. For the CDR3, the DNA is TGTGCCAGCAGCCGCGGCGTTGGTAGCACTGAAGCTTTCTTT. This gives the protein CASSRGVGSTEAFF.